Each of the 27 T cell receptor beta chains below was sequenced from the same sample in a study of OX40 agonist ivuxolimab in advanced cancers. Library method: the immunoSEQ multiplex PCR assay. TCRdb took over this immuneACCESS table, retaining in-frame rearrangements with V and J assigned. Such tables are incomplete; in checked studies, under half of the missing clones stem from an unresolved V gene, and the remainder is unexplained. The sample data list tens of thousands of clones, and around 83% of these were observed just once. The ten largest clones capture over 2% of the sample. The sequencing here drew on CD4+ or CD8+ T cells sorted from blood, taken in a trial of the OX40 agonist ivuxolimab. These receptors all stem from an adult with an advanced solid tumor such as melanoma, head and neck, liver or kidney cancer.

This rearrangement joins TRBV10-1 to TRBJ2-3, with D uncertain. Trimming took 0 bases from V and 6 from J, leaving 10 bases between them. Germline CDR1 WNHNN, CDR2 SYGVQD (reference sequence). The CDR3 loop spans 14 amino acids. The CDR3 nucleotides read TGCGCCAGCAGTGAGTCGATGGCAGCGGATACGCAGTATTTT. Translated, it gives CASSESMAADTQYF.

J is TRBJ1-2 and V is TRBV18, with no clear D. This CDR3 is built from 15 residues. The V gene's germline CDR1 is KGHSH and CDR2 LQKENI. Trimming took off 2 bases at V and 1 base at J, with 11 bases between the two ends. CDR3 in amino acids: CASSPTTDYNYGYTF. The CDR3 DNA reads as TGTGCCAGCTCACCAACAACGGACTATAACTATGGCTACACCTTC.

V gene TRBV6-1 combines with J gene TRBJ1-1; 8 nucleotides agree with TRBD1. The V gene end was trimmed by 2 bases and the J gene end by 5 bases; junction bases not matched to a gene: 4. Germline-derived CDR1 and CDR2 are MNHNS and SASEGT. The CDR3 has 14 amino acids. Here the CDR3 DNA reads TGTGCCAGCAGTGAACGGACAGGGTATACTGAAGCTTTCTTT. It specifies CASSERTGYTEAFF.

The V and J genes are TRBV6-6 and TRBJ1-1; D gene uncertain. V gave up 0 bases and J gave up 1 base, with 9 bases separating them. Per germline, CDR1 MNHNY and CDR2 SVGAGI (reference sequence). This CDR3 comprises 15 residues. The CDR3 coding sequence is TGTGCCAGCAGTTACTCAGCCCCGGGGAACACTGAAGCTTTCTTT. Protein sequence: CASSYSAPGNTEAFF.

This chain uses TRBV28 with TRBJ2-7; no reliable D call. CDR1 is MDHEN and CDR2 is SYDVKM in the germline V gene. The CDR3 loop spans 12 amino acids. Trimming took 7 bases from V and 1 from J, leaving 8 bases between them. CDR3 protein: CASTGLSYEQYF. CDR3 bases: TGTGCCAGCACCGGGCTATCCTACGAGCAGTACTTC.

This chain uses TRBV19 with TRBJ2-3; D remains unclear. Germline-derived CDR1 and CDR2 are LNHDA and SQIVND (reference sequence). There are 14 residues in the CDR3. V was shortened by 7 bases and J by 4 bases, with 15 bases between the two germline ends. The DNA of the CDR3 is TGTGCCAGTATTATCGGGTCCGAAGCAGATACGCAGTATTTT. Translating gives CASIIGSEADTQYF. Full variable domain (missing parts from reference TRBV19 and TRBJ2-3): DGGITQSPKYLFRKEGQNVTLSCEQNLNHDAMYWYRQDPGQGLRLIYYSQIVNDFQKGDIAEGYSVSREKKESFPLTVTSAQKNPTAFYLCASIIGSEADTQYFGPGTRLTVL.

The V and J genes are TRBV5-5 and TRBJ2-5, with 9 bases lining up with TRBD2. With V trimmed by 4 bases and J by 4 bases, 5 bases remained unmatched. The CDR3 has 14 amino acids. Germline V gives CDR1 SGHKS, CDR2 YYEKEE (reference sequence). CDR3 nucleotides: TGTGCCAGCAGCGTAGCGGGAGCGGCAGAGACCCAGTACTTC. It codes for CASSVAGAAETQYF.

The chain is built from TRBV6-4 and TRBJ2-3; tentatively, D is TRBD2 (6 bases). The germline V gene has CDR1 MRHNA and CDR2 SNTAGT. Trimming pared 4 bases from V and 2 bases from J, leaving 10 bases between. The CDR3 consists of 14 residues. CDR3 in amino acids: CASSGGAPTDTQYF. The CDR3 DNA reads TGTGCCAGCAGTGGCGGGGCACCCACAGATACGCAGTATTTT.

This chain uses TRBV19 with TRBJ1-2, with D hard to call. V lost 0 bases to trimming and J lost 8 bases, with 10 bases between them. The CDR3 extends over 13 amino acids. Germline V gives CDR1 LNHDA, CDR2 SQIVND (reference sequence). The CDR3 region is CASSIDPGYGYTF. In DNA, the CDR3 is TGTGCCAGTAGTATAGACCCAGGTTACGGCTACACCTTC.

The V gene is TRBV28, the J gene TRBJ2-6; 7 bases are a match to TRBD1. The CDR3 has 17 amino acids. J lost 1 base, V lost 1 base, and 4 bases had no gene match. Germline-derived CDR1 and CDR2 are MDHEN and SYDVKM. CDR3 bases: TGTGCCAGCAGTTTATTGGGGACAGTATCTGGGGCCAACGTCCTGACTTTC. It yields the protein CASSLLGTVSGANVLTF. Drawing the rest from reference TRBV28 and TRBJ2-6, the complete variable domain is DVKVTQSSRYLVKRTGEKVFLECVQDMDHENMFWYRQDPGLGLRLIYFSYDVKMKEKGDIPEGYSVSREKKERFSLILESASTNQTSMYLCASSLLGTVSGANVLTFGAGSRLTVL.

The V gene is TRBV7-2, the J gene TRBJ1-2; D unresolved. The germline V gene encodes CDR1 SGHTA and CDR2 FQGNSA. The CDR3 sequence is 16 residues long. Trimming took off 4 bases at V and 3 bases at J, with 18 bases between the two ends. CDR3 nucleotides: TGTGCCAGCAGCTCCCGGGTGGCCAAAAGGGACTATGGCTACACCTTC. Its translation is CASSSRVAKRDYGYTF.

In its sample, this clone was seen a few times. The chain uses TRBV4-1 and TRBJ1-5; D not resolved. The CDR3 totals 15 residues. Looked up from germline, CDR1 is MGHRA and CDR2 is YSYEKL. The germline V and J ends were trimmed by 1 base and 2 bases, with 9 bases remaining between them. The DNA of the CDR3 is TGCGCCAGCAGCCAAGCGGGTTGGGGCAATCAGCCCCAGCATTTT. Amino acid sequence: CASSQAGWGNQPQHF.

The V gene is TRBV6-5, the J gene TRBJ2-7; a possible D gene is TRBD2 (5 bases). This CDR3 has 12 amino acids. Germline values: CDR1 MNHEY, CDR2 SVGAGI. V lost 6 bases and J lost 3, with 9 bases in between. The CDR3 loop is CASSIRDYEQYF. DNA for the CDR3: TGTGCCAGCAGCATCCGGGACTACGAGCAGTACTTC.

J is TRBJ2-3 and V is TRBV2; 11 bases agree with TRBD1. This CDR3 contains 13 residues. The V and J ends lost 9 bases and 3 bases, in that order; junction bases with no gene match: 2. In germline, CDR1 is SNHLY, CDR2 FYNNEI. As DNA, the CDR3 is TGTGCCAGTGGGACAGGGGGGACAGATACGCAGTATTTT. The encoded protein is CASGTGGTDTQYF.

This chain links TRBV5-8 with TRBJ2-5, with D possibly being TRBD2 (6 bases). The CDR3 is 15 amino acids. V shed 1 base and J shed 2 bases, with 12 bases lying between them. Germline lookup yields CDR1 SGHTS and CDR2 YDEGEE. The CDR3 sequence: CASSLRGTQQETQYF. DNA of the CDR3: TGTGCCAGCAGCTTGCGCGGGACCCAACAAGAGACCCAGTACTTC.

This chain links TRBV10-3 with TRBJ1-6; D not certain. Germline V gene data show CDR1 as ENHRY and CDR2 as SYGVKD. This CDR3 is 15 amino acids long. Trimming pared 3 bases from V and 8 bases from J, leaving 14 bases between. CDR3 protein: CAISENVGGYSPLHF. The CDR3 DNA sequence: TGTGCCATCAGTGAAAATGTGGGTGGATATTCACCCCTCCACTTT.

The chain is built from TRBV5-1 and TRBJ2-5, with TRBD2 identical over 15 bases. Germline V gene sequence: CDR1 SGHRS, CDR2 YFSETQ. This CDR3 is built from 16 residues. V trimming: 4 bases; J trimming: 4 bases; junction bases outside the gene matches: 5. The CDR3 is CASSPGTSGRLETQYF. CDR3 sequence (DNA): TGCGCCAGCAGCCCCGGGACTAGCGGGAGGCTAGAGACCCAGTACTTC.

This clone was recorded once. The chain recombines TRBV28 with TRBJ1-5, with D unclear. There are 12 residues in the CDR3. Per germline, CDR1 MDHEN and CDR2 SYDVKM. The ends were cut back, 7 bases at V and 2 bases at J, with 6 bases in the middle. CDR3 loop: CASTRGNQPQHF. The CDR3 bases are TGTGCCAGCACCCGGGGCAATCAGCCCCAGCATTTT.

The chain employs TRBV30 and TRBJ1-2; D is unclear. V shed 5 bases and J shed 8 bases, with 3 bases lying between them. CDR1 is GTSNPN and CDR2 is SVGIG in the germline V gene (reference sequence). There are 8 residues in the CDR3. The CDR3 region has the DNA TGTGCCTGGGGGGGCTACACCTTC. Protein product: CAWGGYTF.

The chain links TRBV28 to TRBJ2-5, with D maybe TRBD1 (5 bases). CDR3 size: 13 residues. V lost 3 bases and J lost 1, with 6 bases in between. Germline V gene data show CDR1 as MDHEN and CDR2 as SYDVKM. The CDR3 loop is CASSLTVQETQYF. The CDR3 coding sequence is TGTGCCAGCAGTTTGACAGTCCAAGAGACCCAGTACTTC.

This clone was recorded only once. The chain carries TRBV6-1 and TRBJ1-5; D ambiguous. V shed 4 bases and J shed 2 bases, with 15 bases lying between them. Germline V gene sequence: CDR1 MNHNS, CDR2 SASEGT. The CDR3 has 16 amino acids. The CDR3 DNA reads TGTGCCAGCAGTGTCCACGACCGGGGTGGCAATCAGCCCCAGCATTTT. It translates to CASSVHDRGGNQPQHF.

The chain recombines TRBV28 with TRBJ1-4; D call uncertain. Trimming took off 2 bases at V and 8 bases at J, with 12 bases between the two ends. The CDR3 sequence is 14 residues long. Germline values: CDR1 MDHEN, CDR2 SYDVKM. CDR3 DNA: TGTGCCAGCAGTTTACGAGACCGAGGGGAAAAACTGTTTTTT. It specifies CASSLRDRGEKLFF.

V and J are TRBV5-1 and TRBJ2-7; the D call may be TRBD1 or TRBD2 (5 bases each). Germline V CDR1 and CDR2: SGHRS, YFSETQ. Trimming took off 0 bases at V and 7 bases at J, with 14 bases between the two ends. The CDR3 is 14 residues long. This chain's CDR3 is CASSLVLGEGEQYF. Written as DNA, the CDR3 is TGCGCCAGCAGCTTGGTTCTCGGTGAGGGGGAGCAGTACTTC. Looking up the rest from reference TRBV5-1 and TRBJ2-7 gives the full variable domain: KAGVTQTPRYLIKTRGQQVTLSCSPISGHRSVSWYQQTPGQGLQFLFEYFSETQRNKGNFPGRFSGRQFSNSRSEMNVSTLELGDSALYLCASSLVLGEGEQYFGPGTRLTVT.

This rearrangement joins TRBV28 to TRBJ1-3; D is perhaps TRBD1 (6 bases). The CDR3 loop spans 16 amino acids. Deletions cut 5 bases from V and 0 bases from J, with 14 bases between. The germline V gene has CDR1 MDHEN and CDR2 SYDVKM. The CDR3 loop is CASSKGTWSSGNTIYF. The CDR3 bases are TGTGCCAGCAGTAAGGGGACATGGAGCTCTGGAAACACCATATATTTT.

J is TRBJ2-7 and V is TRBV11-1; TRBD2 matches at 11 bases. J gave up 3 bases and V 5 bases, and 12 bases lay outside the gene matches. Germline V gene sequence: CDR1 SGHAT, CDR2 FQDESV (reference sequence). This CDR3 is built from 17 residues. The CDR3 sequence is CASSTPPGTSGRYEQYF. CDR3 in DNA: TGTGCCAGCAGCACCCCCCCCGGGACTAGCGGCCGCTACGAGCAGTACTTC. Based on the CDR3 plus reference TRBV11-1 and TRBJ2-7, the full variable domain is EAEVAQSPRYKITEKSQAVAFWCDPISGHATLYWYRQILGQGPELLVQFQDESVVDDSQLPKDRFSAERLKGVDSTLKIQPAELGDSAMYLCASSTPPGTSGRYEQYFGPGTRLTVT.

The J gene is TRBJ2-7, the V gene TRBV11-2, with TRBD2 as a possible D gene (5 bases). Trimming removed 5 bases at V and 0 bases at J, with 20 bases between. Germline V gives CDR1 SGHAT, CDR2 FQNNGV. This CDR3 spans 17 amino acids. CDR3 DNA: TGTGCCAGCAGCCACACCTCGGGAAGCGGAACCTCCTACGAGCAGTACTTC. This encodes CASSHTSGSGTSYEQYF. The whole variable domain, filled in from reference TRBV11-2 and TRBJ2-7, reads EAGVAQSPRYKIIEKRQSVAFWCNPISGHATLYWYQQILGQGPKLLIQFQNNGVVDDSQLPKDRFSAERLKGVDSTLKIQPAKLEDSAVYLCASSHTSGSGTSYEQYFGPGTRLTVT.

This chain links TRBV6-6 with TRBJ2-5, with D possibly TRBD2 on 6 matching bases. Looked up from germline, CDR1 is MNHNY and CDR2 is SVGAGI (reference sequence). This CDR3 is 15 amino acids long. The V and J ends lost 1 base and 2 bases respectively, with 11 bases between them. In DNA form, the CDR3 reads TGTGCCAGCAGTTACTTGGGACTCACACAAGAGACCCAGTACTTC. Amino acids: CASSYLGLTQETQYF.